The source of this TCR beta chain is a study of T cell clusters in autoimmune cytopenias (dated by TCRdb to between 2017 and 2020). Regarding the study in general: The 12 to 15 chronic lymphocytic leukemia controls were untreated and were free of autoimmune cytopenia, with mean and median ages of roughly 65 and 63 years recorded and about 5 of the controls being female. For primary cytopenia, the controls were approximately 24 age-matched healthy donors, and for secondary cytopenia, the controls were around 15 age-matched CLL patients. The study aimed to test whether autoimmune cytopenia patients carry a disease-specific immune repertoire signature usable as a blood-based biomarker. The median TRB sequencing depth was 50,000 to 60,000 reads per sample, and the median number of distinct TRB clonotypes was roughly 2,400 per sample. TRB and IGH repertoires from peripheral blood were sequenced in autoimmune cytopenia patients at active disease and during treatment follow-up, with healthy, CLL and autoimmune hepatitis controls included alongside. Broader findings and caveats from the paper: The TRB repertoire shifts, including less even repertoires in secondary cytopenia and CLL, mostly reflected lymphoma bias and not autoimmunity. Healthy donors had almost three times as many exclusive TRB clusters as active autoimmune hepatitis patients, a finding consistent with an autoimmunity-wide signature. The T cell clusters were defined only in silico, and the functional role of the clusters was left to be validated experimentally. In the comparison of secondary cytopenia with CLL, no cluster-lack signature showed up, apparently because the dominant lymphoma-associated repertoire masked the signature. GLIPH suggested that primary autoimmune cytopenia patients lacked physiological T cell clusters: 45 to 55 clusters were exclusive to healthy donors versus 17 exclusive to patients.

To amplify TRB rearrangements, a touch-down multiplex PCR protocol was run with the TRB-A and TRB-B primer pools combined in a single tube. Illumina adapters and sample indices were added to the amplicons through two consecutive PCR reactions performed with Phusion HS II polymerase. The amplicons were gel-purified using the NucleoSpin Gel and PCR Clean-up kit, after which quantification was performed by Qubit and quality was checked on an Agilent 2100 Bioanalyzer. Libraries were sequenced on an Illumina MiSeq using 600-cycle, single-indexed, paired-end runs. The original pipeline was this. TRB reads were aligned and assembled with MiXCR version 2.1.12 using the default MiXCR reference library. A clone was defined by each unique CDR3 nucleotide sequence, and the analysis included only productive sequences supported by at least two reads. Repertoire diversity was assessed with alpha-parameterized diversity profiles (alpha 0 to 5), including the Shannon (alpha 1) and Simpson (alpha 2) indices, which were computed with an R script. Combinatorial TRB VJ usage was computed with the tcR package and compared between cohorts by principal component analysis with ade4. Using GLIPH, TCRbeta CDR3s were clustered on pairs of cohorts matched for age and read depth, and a Wilcoxon test was used to compare cluster frequencies. TCRdb reprocessed the reads and assigns one entry to each CDR3 protein sequence, leaving out DNA. TCRdb assigned the V and J calls; the authors' analysis was not used. The sample table includes approximately 4,900 distinct CDR3 sequences. 45% to 55% of the sample is in the top ten clones.

From cysteine to phenylalanine, the CDR3 is 16 amino acids long. The nucleotide record is missing. TRB amplification used around 250 ng of peripheral blood genomic DNA, tens of thousands of genome equivalents, per sample. In regard to this clonotype: This clone's antigen is unknown.

The same specimen was also included in a second study, on T cell repertoires in aging, cancer and after chemotherapy. Looking at the second paper: Six donor age groups were covered, ranging from 30 or younger up to 70 or older, and each group contained at least three individuals. In the hematological group, the paired samples taken before and after chemotherapy came from chronic lymphocytic leukemia patients who were treated with regimens based on fludarabine or bendamustine. In total, the full dataset held approximately 8.4 million TCR reads. Untreated patients with hematological or solid cancers showed significantly lower blood TCR diversity and higher clonality than age-matched healthy donors. In healthy donors, the drop in TCR diversity with age came mainly from a loss of richness, whereas in cancer patients a loss of evenness also played a part. Median generation probability increased over the chemotherapy interval in both cancer cohorts, suggesting repertoire reconstitution through rebound thymic output. The authors noted that the repertoire data do not allow conclusions about immunological memory after chemotherapy. Lymphoid organ infiltration was present in the hematological cancer patients, and this infiltration may itself impair thymic emigration or the expansion of peripheral T cells. To examine immunoaging and T cell reconstitution after chemotherapy, the study profiled TCR beta repertoires in peripheral blood from healthy donors and cancer patients. Alongside approximately 95 healthy donors serving as a reference group, the cohort included roughly 220 cancer patients, of whom approximately 94 had hematological cancers and 110 to 140 had solid cancers. MiXCR versions 2.12 and 3.0.5 were used to process the TRB sequences. Shannon diversity, evenness, clonality (one minus evenness), and alpha-parameterized diversity profiles from alpha 0 to 5 were included as repertoire metrics. The IGoR algorithm was used to compute generation probabilities of clones in paired pre- and post-chemotherapy samples.

The sample was peripheral blood. The chain joins TRBV12-3 or TRBV12-4 to TRBJ2-5; TCRdb indicates TRBD2, and absent DNA this call remains unverified. This clonotype originated in a human donor with chronic lymphocytic leukemia. The donor label of this sample is uncertain. The CDR3 reads as follows: CASRKDLAGHQETQYF.